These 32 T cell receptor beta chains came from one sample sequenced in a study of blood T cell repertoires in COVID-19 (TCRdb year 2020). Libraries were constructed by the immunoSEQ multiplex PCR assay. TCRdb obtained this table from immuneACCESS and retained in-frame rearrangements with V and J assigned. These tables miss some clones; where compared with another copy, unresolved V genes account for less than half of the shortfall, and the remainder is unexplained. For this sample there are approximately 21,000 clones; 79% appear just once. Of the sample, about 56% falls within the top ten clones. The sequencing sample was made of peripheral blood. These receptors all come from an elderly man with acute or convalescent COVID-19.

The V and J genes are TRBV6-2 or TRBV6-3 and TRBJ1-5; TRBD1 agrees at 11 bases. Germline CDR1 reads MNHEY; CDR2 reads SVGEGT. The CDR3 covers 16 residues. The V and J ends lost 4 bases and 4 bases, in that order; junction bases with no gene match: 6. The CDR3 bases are TGTGCCAGCAGTTCACCCGGGACAGGGGGGAATCAGCCCCAGCATTTT. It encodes CASSSPGTGGNQPQHF.

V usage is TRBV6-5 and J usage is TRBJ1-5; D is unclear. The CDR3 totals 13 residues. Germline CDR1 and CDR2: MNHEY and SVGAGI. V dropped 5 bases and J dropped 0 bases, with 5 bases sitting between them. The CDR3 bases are TGTGCCAGCAGTCAGAATAGCAATCAGCCCCAGCATTTT. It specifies CASSQNSNQPQHF.

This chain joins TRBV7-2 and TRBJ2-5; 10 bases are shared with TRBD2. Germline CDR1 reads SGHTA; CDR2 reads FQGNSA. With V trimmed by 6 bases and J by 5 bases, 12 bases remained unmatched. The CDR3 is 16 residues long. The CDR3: CASSSRGSGRAETQYF. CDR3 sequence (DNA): TGTGCCAGCAGTTCCCGGGGAAGCGGGAGGGCTGAGACCCAGTACTTC.

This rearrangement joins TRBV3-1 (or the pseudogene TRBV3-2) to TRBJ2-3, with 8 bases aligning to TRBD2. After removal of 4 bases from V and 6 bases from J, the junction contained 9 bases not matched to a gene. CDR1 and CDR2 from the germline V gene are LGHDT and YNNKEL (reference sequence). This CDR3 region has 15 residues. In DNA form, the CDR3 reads TGTGCCAGCAGCCCTCTCGGGGGGGGTGGGGATACGCAGTATTTT. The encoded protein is CASSPLGGGGDTQYF.

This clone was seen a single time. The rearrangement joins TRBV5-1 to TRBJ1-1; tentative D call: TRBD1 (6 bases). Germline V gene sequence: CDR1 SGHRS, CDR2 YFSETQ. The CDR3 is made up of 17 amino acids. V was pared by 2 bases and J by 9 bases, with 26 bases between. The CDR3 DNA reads TGCGCCAGCAGCTTAGGGGGATGGCGGATGGGGGCCTTGAAAGCTTTCTTT. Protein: CASSLGGWRMGALKAFF.

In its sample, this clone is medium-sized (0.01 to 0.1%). The CDR3 DNA sequence: TGTGCCAGCAGCGACCCGACAGGAGGCATGAACACTGAAGCTTTCTTT. It specifies CASSDPTGGMNTEAFF. This rearrangement joins TRBV5-4 to TRBJ1-1; TRBD1 might be the D (6 bases). CDR1 SGHNT and CDR2 YYREEE come from the germline V gene (reference sequence). Trimming stripped 4 bases from V and 0 bases from J, with 16 bases between. This CDR3 has 16 amino acids. The full variable domain, with the rest looked up from reference TRBV5-4 and TRBJ1-1, is ETGVTQSPTHLIKTRGQQVTLRCSSQSGHNTVSWYQQALGQGPQFIFQYYREEENGRGNFPPRFSGLQFPNYSSELNVNALELDDSALYLCASSDPTGGMNTEAFFGQGTRLTVV.

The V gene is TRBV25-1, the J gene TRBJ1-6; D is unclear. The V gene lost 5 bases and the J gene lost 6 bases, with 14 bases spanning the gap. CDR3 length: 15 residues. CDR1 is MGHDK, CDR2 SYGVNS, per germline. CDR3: CASSSGPYLNSPLHF. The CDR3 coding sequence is TGTGCCAGCAGTTCTGGGCCCTACCTTAATTCACCCCTCCACTTT.

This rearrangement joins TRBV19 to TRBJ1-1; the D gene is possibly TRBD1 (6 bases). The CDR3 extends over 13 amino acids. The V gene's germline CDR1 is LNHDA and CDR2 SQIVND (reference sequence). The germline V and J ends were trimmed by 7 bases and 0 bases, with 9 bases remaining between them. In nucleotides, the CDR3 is TGTGCCAGTAAGCCAGGGGTGAACACTGAAGCTTTCTTT. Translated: CASKPGVNTEAFF.

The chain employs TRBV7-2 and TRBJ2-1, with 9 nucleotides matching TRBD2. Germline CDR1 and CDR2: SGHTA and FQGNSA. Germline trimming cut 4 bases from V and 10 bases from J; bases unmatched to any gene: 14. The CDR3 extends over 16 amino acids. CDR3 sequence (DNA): TGTGCCAGCAGCTCGCCCCTAGAGGCGGGAGGGCTGGAGCAGTTCTTC. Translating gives CASSSPLEAGGLEQFF.

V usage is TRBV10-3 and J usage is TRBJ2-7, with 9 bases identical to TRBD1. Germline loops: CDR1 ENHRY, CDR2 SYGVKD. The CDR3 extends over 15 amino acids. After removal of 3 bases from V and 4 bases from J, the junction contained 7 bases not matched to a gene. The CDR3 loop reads CAISDIRDRAYEQYF. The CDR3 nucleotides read TGTGCCATCAGTGATATCCGGGACAGGGCGTACGAGCAGTACTTC.

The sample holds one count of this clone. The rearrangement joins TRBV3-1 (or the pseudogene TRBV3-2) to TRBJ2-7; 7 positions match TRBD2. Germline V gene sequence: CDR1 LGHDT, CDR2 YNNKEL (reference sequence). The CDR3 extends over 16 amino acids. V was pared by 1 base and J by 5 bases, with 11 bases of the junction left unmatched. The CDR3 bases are TGTGCCAGCAGCCAAGGTGGGGCTAGCGGCTACAACGAGCAGTACGTC. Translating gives CASSQGGASGYNEQYV.

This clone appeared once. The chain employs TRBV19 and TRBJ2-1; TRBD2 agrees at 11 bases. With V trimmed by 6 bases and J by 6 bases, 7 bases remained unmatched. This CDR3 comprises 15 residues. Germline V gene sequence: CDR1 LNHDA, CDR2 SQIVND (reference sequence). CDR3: CASSRSGRAINEQFF. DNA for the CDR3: TGTGCCAGTAGCCGTAGCGGGAGGGCCATCAATGAGCAGTTCTTC.

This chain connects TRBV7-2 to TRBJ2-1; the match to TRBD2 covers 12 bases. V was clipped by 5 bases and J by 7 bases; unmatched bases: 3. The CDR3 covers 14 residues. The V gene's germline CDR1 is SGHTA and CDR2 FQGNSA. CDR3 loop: CASSILAGGNEQFF. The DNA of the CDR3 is TGTGCCAGCAGCATTCTAGCGGGAGGGAATGAGCAGTTCTTC.

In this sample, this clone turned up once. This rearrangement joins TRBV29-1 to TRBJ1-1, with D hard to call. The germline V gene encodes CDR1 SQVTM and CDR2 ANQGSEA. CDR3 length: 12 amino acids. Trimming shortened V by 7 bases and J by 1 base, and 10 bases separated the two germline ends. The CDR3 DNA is TGCAGCGCCCATTACTCGAACACTGAAGCTTTCTTT. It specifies CSAHYSNTEAFF.

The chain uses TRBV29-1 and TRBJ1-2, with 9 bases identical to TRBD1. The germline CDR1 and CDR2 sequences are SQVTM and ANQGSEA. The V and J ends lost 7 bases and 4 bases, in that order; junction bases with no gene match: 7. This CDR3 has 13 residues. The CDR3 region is CSGKDRGGYGYTF. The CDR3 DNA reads TGCAGCGGTAAGGACAGGGGAGGCTATGGCTACACCTTC.

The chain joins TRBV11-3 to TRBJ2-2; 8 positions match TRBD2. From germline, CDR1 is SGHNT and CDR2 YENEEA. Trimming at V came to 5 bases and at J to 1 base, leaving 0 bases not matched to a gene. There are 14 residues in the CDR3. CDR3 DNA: TGTGCCAGCAGCCGGGGGGGGAACACCGGGGAGCTGTTTTTT. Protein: CASSRGGNTGELFF. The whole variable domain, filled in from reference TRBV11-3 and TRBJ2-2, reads EAGVVQSPRYKIIEKKQPVAFWCNPISGHNTLYWYLQNLGQGPELLIRYENEEAVDDSQLPKDRFSAERLKGVDSTLKIQPAELGDSAVYLCASSRGGNTGELFFGEGSRLTVL.

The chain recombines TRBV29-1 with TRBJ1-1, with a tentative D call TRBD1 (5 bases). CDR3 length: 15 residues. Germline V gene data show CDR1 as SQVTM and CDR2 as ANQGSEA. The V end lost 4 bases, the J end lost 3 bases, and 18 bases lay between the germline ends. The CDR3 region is CSVVEAGRADTEAFF. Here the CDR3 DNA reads TGCAGCGTTGTGGAGGCAGGGAGGGCCGACACTGAAGCTTTCTTT.

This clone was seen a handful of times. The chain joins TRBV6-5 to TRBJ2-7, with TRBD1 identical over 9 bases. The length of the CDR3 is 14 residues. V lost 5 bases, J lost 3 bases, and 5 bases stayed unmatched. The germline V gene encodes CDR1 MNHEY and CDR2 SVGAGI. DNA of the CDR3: TGTGCCAGCAGTACCGGGACAGGGAACTACGAGCAGTACTTC. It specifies CASSTGTGNYEQYF.

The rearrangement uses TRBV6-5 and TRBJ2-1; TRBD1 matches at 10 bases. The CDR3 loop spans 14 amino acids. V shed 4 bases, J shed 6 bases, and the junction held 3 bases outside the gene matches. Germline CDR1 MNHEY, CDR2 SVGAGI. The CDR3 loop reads CASSFRTGGNEQFF. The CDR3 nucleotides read TGTGCCAGCAGTTTTAGGACAGGGGGCAATGAGCAGTTCTTC.

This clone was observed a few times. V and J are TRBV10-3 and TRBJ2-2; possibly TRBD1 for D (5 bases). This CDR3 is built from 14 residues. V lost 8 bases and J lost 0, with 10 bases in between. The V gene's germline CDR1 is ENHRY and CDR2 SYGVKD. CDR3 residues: CAIEDIANTGELFF. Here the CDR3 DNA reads TGTGCCATCGAGGACATTGCGAACACCGGGGAGCTGTTTTTT.

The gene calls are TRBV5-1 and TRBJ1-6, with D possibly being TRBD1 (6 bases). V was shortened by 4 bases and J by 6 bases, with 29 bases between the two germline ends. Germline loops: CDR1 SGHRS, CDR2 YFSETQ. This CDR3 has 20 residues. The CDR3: CASSPQPSGEGLIINSPLHF. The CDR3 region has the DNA TGCGCCAGCAGCCCACAACCCTCAGGGGAAGGGTTGATTATTAATTCACCCCTCCACTTT.

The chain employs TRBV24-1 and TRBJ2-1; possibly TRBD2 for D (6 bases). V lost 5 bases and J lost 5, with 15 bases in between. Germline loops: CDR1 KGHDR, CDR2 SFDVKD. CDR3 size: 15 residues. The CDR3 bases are TGTGCCACCAGTGGCCTTCGGGAGACAAACAATGAGCAGTTCTTC. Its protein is CATSGLRETNNEQFF.

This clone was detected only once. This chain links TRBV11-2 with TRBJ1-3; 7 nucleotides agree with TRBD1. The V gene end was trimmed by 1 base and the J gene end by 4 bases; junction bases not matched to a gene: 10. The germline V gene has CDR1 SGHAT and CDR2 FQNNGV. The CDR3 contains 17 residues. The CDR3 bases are TGTGCCAGCAGCTTAGCCCCGACAGGGCTGTCCGGAAACACCATATATTTT. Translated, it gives CASSLAPTGLSGNTIYF.

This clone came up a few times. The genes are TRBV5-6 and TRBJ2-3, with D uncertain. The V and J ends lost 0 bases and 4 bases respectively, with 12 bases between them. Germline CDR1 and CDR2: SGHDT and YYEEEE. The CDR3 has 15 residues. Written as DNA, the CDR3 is TGTGCCAGCAGCTTGGGTGCGCTTCGGGCAGATACGCAGTATTTT. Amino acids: CASSLGALRADTQYF.

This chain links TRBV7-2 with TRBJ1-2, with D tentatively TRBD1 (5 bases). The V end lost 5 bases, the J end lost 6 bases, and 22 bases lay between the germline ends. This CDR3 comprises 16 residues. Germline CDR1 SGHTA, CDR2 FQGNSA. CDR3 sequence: CASSPFLVGAAHGYTF. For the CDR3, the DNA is TGTGCCAGCAGCCCTTTCTTGGTTGGGGCGGCCCATGGCTACACCTTC.

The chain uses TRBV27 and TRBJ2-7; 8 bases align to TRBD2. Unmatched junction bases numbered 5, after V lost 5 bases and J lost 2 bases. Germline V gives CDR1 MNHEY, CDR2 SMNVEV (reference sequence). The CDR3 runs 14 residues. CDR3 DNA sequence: TGTGCCAGCAGTCGGGAGGGCCCTACCTACGAGCAGTACTTC. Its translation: CASSREGPTYEQYF.

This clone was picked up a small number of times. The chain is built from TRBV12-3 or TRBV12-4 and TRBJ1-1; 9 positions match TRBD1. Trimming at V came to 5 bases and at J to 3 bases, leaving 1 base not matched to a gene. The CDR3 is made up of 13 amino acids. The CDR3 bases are TGTGCCAGCAGTCGACAGGGGGACACTGAAGCTTTCTTT. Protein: CASSRQGDTEAFF.

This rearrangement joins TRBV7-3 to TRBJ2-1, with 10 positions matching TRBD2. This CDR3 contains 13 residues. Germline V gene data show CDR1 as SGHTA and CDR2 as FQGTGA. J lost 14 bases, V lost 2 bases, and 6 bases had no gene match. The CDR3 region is CASSLGLAALKFF. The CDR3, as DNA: TGTGCCAGCAGCTTAGGACTAGCGGCCCTCAAGTTCTTC.

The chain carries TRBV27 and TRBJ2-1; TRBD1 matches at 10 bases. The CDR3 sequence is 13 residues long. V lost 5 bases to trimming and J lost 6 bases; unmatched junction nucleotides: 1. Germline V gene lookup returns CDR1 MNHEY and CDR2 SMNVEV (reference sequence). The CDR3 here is CASSRTGGNEQFF. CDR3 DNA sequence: TGTGCCAGCAGTAGGACAGGGGGCAATGAGCAGTTCTTC.

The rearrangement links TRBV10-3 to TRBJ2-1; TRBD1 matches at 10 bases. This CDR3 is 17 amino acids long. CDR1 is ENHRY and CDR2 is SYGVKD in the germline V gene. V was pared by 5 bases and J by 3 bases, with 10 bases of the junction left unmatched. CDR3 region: CAISTGTGAVDYNEQFF. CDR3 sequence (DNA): TGTGCCATCAGTACCGGGACAGGGGCAGTTGACTACAATGAGCAGTTCTTC.

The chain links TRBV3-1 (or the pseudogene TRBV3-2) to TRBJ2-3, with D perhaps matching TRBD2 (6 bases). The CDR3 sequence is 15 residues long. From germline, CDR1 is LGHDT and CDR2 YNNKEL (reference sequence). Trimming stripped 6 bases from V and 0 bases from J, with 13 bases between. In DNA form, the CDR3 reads TGTGCCAGCAGTCGAAGCGGGCCCAGCACAGATACGCAGTATTTT. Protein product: CASSRSGPSTDTQYF.

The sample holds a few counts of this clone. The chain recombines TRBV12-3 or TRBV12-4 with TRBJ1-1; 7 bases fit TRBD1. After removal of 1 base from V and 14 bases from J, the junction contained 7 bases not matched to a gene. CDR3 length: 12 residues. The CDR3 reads CASSLGLTGRFF. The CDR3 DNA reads TGTGCCAGCAGTTTAGGTTTGACAGGGAGGTTCTTT.